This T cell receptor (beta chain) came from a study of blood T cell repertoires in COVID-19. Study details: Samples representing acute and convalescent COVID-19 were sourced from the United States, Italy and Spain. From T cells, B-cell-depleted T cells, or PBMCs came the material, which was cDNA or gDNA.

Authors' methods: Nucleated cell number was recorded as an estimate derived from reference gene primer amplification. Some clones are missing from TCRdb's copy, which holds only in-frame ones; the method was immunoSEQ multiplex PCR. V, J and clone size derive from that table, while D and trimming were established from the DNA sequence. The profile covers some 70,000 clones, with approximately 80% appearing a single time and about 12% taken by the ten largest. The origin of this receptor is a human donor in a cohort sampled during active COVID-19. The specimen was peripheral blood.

In DNA, the CDR3 is TGTGCCAGCAGTTACTCAGGACAGGGAGGCCACGAGCAGTACGTC. This gives the protein CASSYSGQGGHEQYV. The rearrangement uses TRBV6-6 and TRBJ2-7; 8 bases align to TRBD1. In germline, CDR1 is MNHNY, CDR2 SVGAGI (reference sequence). This CDR3 has 15 amino acids. V was pared by 0 bases and J by 5 bases, with 6 bases of the junction left unmatched.